This T cell receptor (beta chain) comes out of a study of blood T cell repertoires in COVID-19. The overall study: Italy, Spain and the United States were the sources of the convalescent and acute COVID-19 samples.

This CDR3 region has 14 residues. Deletions cut 2 bases from V and 2 bases from J, with 9 bases between. The germline V gene has CDR1 MGHRA and CDR2 YSYEKL. How the authors handled the data: Reference gene primer amplification gave estimated nucleated cell counts. Sequencing was performed with immunoSEQ multiplex PCR; in TCRdb, only in-frame clones are kept and a portion is missing. The DNA gave D and trimming, while V, J and clone size come from that table. The sample shows about 170,000 clones, approximately 80% of them seen only once. The TCR comes from a woman aged 80 or over with COVID-19, enrolled during active disease. Sequenced material: peripheral blood. The V call is TRBV4-1, the J call TRBJ1-2; D call uncertain. The DNA of the CDR3 is TGCGCCAGCAGCCAACTCCCGGGGAACTATGGCTACACCTTC. Translated, it gives CASSQLPGNYGYTF.